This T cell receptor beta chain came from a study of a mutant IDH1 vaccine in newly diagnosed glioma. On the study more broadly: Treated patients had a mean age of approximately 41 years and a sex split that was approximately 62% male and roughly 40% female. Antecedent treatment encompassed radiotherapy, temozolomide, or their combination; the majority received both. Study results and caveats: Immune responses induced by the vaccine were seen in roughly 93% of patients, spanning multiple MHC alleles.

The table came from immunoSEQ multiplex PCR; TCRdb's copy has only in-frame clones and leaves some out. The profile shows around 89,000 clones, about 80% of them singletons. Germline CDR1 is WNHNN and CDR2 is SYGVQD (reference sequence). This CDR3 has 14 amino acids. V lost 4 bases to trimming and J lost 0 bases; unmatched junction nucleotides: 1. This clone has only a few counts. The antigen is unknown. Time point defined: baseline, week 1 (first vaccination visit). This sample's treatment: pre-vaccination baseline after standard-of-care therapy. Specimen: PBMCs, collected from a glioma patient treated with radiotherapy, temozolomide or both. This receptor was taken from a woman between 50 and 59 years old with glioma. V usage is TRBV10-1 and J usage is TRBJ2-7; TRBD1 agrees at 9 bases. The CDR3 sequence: CASSVDRGSYEQYF. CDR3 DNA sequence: TGCGCCAGCAGTGTGGACAGGGGCTCCTACGAGCAGTACTTC.